The source of this TCR beta chain is a study of cytomegalovirus exposure and HLA in healthy donors. Across the study: Earlier, approximately 110 million unique TCR beta sequences were recovered from about 170 million T cells by an analysis.

PCR primers comprised 60 Vbeta and 13 Jbeta primers. Sequencing used immunoSEQ multiplex PCR; TCRdb keeps in-frame clones, though not all of them. Of 35,000 to 55,000 clones in the sample, around 70% were seen once. The J segment lost 0 bases and the V segment lost 2 bases, leaving 1 base of the junction unmatched. The germline CDR1 and CDR2 sequences are GTSNPN and SVGIG (reference sequence). The CDR3 is made up of 14 amino acids. This clone appeared a few times. Its antigen is still unknown. Points from the study as a whole: High sensitivity and specificity were reportedly achieved when the classifier diagnosed cytomegalovirus status. Researchers reported in a later analysis that common viral pathogens appeared linked to several top clusters.

The chain uses TRBV30 and TRBJ2-7, with TRBD2 identical over 10 bases. The sequence came from a woman aged 25 to 39 in good health and CMV-seronegative. Sequencing input: PBMCs. The CDR3, as DNA: TGTGCCTGGAGTCTAGCGGGGGCCTCCTACGAGCAGTACTTC. As protein: CAWSLAGASYEQYF.